This T cell receptor beta chain was identified in a study of blood T cells in healthy people across ages. PCR was performed a second time for about 7 to 11 cycles using a sample-barcoded 5' primer and a J-beta primer mix. TCRdb used MiXCR to reprocess the 5' RACE reads, holding one entry per CDR3 protein. The repertoire holds some 900,000 distinct CDR3 sequences, 48% seen once, with roughly 13% in the top ten. The length of the CDR3 is 14 residues. J lost 7 bases, V lost 7 bases, and 7 bases had no gene match. This clonotype was sampled from a man younger than 45 in good health. The sequenced sample consisted of blood. The chain recombines TRBV12-3 or TRBV12-4 with TRBJ2-4; 10 positions agree with TRBD1. This chain's CDR3 is CASTDDRGQNIQYF. In DNA form, the CDR3 reads TGTGCCAGCACCGACGACAGGGGGCAGAACATTCAGTACTTC.